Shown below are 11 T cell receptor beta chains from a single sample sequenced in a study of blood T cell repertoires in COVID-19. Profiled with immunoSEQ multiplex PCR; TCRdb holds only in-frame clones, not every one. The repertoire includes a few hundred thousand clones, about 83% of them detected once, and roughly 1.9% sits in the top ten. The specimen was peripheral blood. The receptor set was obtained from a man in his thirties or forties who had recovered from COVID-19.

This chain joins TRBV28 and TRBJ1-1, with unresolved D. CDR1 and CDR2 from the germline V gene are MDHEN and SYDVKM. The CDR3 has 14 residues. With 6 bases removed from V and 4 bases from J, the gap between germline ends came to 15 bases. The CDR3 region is CASSSGTGFTEAFF. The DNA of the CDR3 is TGTGCCAGCAGCTCCGGTACCGGTTTCACTGAAGCTTTCTTT.

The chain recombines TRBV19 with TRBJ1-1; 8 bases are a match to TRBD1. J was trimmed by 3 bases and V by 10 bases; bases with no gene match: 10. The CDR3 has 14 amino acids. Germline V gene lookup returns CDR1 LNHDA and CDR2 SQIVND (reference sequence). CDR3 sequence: CATSPGGAYTEAFF. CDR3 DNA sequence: TGTGCCACATCCCCAGGGGGCGCTTACACTGAAGCTTTCTTT.

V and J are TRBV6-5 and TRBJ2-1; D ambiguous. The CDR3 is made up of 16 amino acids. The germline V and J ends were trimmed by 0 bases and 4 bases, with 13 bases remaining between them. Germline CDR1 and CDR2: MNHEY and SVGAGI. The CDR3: CASSYSNDARYNEQFF. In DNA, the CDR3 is TGTGCCAGCAGTTACTCGAATGATGCGAGGTACAATGAGCAGTTCTTC.

For the CDR3, the DNA is TGTGCCAGCAGCGGAGGTACAGGTTACGAGCAGTACTTC. This sequence encodes CASSGGTGYEQYF. The chain carries TRBV9 and TRBJ2-7, with D perhaps TRBD1 (5 bases). V was shortened by 3 bases and J by 4 bases, with 11 bases between the two germline ends. The CDR3 is 13 amino acids. Germline V CDR1 and CDR2: SGDLS, YYNGEE.

CDR3 DNA sequence: TGTGCCATCAGTGATAGGAGGCACACTGAAGCTTTCTTT. It is translated as CAISDRRHTEAFF. The genes are TRBV10-3 and TRBJ1-1; D call uncertain. V was cut by 3 bases and J by 3 bases, with 8 bases left in between. Per germline, CDR1 ENHRY and CDR2 SYGVKD. The CDR3 loop spans 13 amino acids.

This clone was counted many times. CDR3 sequence (DNA): TGCGCCAGCAGCCCCGCGAGGGGGCTGAGTGGGAACACTGAAGCTTTCTTT. Translating gives CASSPARGLSGNTEAFF. The rearrangement links TRBV5-1 to TRBJ1-1, with TRBD1 identical over 7 bases. Germline loops: CDR1 SGHRS, CDR2 YFSETQ. V gave up 4 bases and J gave up 1 base; unmatched junction bases: 13. The CDR3 consists of 17 residues.

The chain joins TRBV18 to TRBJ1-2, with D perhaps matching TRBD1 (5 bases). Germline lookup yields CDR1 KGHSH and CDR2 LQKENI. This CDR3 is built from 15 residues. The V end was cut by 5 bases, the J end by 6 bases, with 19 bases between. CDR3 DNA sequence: TGTGCCAGCTCAAGGAGCATCTCGGGGGAGGATGGCTACACCTTC. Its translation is CASSRSISGEDGYTF.

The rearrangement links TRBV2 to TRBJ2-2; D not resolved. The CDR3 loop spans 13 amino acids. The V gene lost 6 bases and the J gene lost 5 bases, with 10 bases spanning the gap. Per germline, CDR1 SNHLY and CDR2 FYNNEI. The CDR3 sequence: CASRTDWTGELFF. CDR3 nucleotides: TGTGCCAGCAGGACTGACTGGACCGGGGAGCTGTTTTTT.

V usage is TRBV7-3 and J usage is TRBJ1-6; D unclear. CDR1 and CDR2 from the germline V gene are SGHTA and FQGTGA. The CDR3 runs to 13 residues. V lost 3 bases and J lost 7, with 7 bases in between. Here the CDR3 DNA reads TGTGCCAGCAGCTTGTTCAGGAATTCACCCCTCCACTTT. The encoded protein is CASSLFRNSPLHF.

In DNA form, the CDR3 reads TGCGCCAGCAGCCAAAAACAGGGGTTCTTCACTGAAGCTTTCTTT. Protein product: CASSQKQGFFTEAFF. V and J are TRBV4-1 and TRBJ1-1; TRBD1 aligns across 7 bases. Germline loops: CDR1 MGHRA, CDR2 YSYEKL. There are 15 residues in the CDR3. Trimming removed 2 bases from V and 4 bases from J; junction bases left unmatched: 7.

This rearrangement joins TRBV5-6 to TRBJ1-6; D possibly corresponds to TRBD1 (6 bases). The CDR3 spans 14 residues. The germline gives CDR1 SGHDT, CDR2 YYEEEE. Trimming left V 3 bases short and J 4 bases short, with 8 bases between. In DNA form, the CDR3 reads TGTGCCAGCAGCTCGGACAGATATAATTCACCCCTCCACTTT. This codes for CASSSDRYNSPLHF.